This is a list of T cell receptor beta chains from one sample in a study of neurological immune-mediated disorders. Using its own MiXCR run on the 5' RACE reads, TCRdb lists one record per CDR3 protein. In the table there are 45,000 to 50,000 distinct CDR3 sequences, roughly 3.2% of which are singletons. The specimen was PBMCs. The receptor source for this set is a woman in her forties or fifties with multiple sclerosis. Both conserved end residues are part of each CDR3.

TRBJ2-3,TRBV7-9,CASSLDLKTSGEHTDTQYF
TRBJ2-5,TRBV11-2,CASSQATPIQETQYF
TRBJ2-2,TRBV24-1,CATSDPGQGDAGELFF
TRBJ2-5,TRBV20-1,CSARDLGRGTGTQYF
TRBJ2-3,TRBV27,CASSLQVARDVLDTQYF
TRBJ2-5,TRBV10-3,CAISEPTGLAGIETQYF
TRBJ2-1,TRBV20-1,CSAVGKGHNEQFF
TRBJ2-5,TRBV3-1,CASSQDVGTSGGEETQYF
TRBJ1-2,TRBV5-6,CASSLRALKPGGYTF
TRBJ2-7,TRBV28,CASSSGHTSAEQYF
TRBJ2-7,TRBV20-1,CSAPLAGGPIEQYF
TRBJ1-6,TRBV25-1,CASSAASPYNSPLHF
TRBJ2-3,TRBV20-1,CSARASGLAGDTQYF
TRBJ1-1,TRBV3-1,CASSQDGDRGWTEAFF
TRBJ2-3,TRBV20-1,CSARNPTRMAMDTQYF
TRBJ2-4,TRBV5-6,CASSSWTSGNIQYF
TRBJ2-3,TRBV20-1,CSTIAGAGTDTQYF
TRBJ1-1,TRBV29-1,CSVSKLNTEAFF
TRBJ2-5,TRBV5-1,CASSPGTAQETQYF
TRBJ2-7,TRBV20-1,CSARVTSGTPLYEQYF
TRBJ2-7,TRBV7-8,CASRGGFNEQYF
TRBJ2-1,TRBV2,CASQRRGNNEQFF
TRBJ2-7,TRBV12-3/TRBV12-4,CASGSGGGYEQYF
TRBJ1-1,TRBV6-1,CASSDGGRHEAFF
TRBJ2-1,TRBV4-1,CASSRAGGGGDEQFF
TRBJ1-5,TRBV27,CASSLQGNQPQHF
TRBJ2-5,TRBV7-8,CASSLTPHTQYF
TRBJ2-2,TRBV29-1,CSVESSGSPANTGELFF
TRBJ1-5,TRBV6-5,CASSRGDGGRQPQHF
TRBJ2-2,TRBV5-1,CASSLSPGELFF
TRBJ2-1,TRBV12-3/TRBV12-4,CASSPRSGGLFYNEQFF
TRBJ2-3,TRBV20-1,CSARDRIADTQYF
TRBJ2-1,TRBV20-1,CSARDPGKGFTEAYNEQFF
TRBJ2-2,TRBV5-1,CASTTNPGAGELFF
TRBJ1-1,TRBV5-1,CASSTGQGNTEAFF
TRBJ2-7,TRBV10-2,CASSGQNNEQYF
TRBJ2-3,TRBV5-1,CASSLGGLAGTDTQYF
TRBJ1-1,TRBV5-8,CASSLLFEAFF
TRBJ2-3,TRBV5-1,CASGEVADTQYF
TRBJ2-1,TRBV3-1,CASSQVAGGQFF
TRBJ2-1,TRBV7-2,CASSMSAFNEQFF
TRBJ2-5,TRBV7-6,CASSPTGEGETQYF
TRBJ2-7,TRBV27,CASRPLGGQDEQYF
TRBJ2-3,TRBV6-5,CASNLPGSDTQYF
TRBJ2-4,TRBV20-1,CSAPTSLAKNIQYF
TRBJ2-7,TRBV5-1,CASSPLGQGSSYEQYF
TRBJ2-7,TRBV20-1,CSAKAGAPYEQYF
TRBJ2-1,TRBV10-3,CAISESTTMYNEQFF
TRBJ1-3,TRBV6-6,CASSYLSLRDRGQSGNTIYF
TRBJ2-7,TRBV5-1,CASSLAGTSGYEQYF
TRBJ2-3,TRBV6-6,CASIGTGPTDTQYF
TRBJ2-3,TRBV20-1,CSASWDSSTDTQYF
TRBJ2-3,TRBV20-1,CSAASALSTDTQYF
TRBJ2-7,TRBV5-6,CASSLARDEQYF
TRBJ2-1,TRBV15,CATSRSQGAFYNEQFF